One T cell receptor beta chain is described in this entry. Per the study methods: For nucleated cells, counts were estimated from reference gene primer amplification. Method: immunoSEQ multiplex PCR; TCRdb's copy keeps in-frame clones and lacks some. That table gives V, J and clone size, and the DNA gave D and trimming. The profile shows 110,000 or so clones, around 89% of them singletons. The data belong to a study of blood T cell repertoires in COVID-19. Across the whole study: T cells, B-cell-depleted T cells, or PBMCs provided the cDNA or gDNA that served as material.

The CDR3 runs to 15 residues. With V trimmed by 2 bases and J by 12 bases, 7 bases remained unmatched. Per the germline V gene, CDR1 is SGHTA and CDR2 is FQGNSA. The source material was peripheral blood. This rearrangement joins TRBV7-2 to TRBJ2-6, with 10 bases identical to TRBD1. This sequence originates from a human donor in a cohort sampled during active COVID-19. DNA for the CDR3: TGTGCCAGCAGCTTACTGACCGGGACAGGGGTCGTCCTGACTTTC. Translating gives CASSLLTGTGVVLTF.